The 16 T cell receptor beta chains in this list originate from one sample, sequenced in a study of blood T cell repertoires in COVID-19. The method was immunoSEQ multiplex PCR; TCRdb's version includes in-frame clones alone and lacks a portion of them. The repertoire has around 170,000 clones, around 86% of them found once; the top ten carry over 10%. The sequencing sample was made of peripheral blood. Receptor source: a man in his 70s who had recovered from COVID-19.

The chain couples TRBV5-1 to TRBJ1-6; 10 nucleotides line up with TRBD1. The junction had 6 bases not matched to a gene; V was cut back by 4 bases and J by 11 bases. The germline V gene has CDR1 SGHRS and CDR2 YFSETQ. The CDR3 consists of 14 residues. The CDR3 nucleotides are TGCGCCAGCAGCCTGGGACAGGGGCGGCCACCCCTCCACTTT. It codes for CASSLGQGRPPLHF. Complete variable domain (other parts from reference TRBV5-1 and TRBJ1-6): KAGVTQTPRYLIKTRGQQVTLSCSPISGHRSVSWYQQTPGQGLQFLFEYFSETQRNKGNFPGRFSGRQFSNSRSEMNVSTLELGDSALYLCASSLGQGRPPLHFGNGTRLTVT.

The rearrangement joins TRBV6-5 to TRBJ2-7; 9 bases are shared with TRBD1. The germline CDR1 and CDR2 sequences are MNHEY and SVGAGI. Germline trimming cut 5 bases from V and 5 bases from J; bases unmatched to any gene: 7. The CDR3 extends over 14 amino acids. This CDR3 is CASSRGTGYHEQYF. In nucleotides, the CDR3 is TGTGCCAGCAGTCGCGGGACAGGGTACCACGAGCAGTACTTC.

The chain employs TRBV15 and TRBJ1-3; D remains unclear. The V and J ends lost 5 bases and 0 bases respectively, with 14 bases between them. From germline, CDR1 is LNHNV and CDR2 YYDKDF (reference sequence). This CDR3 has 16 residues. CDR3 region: CATSVSAAFSGNTIYF. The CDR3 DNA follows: TGTGCCACCAGCGTTAGTGCGGCCTTCTCTGGAAACACCATATATTTT. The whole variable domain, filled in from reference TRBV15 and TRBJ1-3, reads DAMVIQNPRYQVTQFGKPVTLSCSQTLNHNVMYWYQQKSSQAPKLLFHYYDKDFNNEADTPDNFQSRRPNTSFCFLDIRSPGLGDTAMYLCATSVSAAFSGNTIYFGEGSWLTVV.

The DNA of the CDR3 is TGTGCCAGCAGTGAACACCAGGGCTACTCACCCCTCCACTTT. It translates to CASSEHQGYSPLHF. The chain uses TRBV2 and TRBJ1-6; tentatively, D is TRBD1 (5 bases). Germline lookup yields CDR1 SNHLY and CDR2 FYNNEI. The CDR3 contains 14 residues. The V and J ends lost 2 bases and 10 bases respectively, with 12 bases between them.

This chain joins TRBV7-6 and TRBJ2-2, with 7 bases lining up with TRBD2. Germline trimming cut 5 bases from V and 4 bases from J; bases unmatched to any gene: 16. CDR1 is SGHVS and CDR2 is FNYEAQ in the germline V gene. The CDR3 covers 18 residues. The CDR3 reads CASSLPEGGEGFTGELFF. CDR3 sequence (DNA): TGTGCCAGCAGCCTCCCGGAGGGCGGGGAGGGGTTCACCGGGGAGCTGTTTTTT.

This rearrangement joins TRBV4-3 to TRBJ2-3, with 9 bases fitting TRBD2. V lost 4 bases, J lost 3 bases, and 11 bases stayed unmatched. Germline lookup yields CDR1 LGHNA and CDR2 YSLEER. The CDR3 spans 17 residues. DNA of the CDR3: TGCGCCAGCAGCCTTTCCAGTAGCGGGAGTGGGACAGATACGCAGTATTTT. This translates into CASSLSSSGSGTDTQYF.

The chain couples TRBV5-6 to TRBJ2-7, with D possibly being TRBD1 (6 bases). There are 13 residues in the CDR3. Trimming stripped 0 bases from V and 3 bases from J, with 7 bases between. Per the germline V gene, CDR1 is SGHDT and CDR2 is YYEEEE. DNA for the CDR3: TGTGCCAGCAGCTTGGAAGGGGGCTACGAGCAGTACTTC. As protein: CASSLEGGYEQYF.

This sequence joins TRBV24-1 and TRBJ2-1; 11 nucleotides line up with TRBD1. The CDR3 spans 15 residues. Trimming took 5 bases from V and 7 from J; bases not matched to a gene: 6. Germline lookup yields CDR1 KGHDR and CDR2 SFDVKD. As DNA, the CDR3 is TGTGCCACCAGTGCCCAGGACAGGGGGCTAAATGAGCAGTTCTTC. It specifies CATSAQDRGLNEQFF.

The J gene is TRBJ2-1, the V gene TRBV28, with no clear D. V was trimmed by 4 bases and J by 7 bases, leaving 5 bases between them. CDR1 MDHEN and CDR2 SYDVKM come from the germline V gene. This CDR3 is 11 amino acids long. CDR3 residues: CASSSYNEQFF. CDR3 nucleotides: TGTGCCAGCAGTTCTTATAATGAGCAGTTCTTC.

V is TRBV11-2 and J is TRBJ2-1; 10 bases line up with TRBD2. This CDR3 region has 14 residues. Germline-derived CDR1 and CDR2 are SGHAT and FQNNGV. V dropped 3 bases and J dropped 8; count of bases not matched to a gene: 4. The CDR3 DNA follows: TGTGCCAGCAGCTTCGATGGGACTAGCGATGAGCAGTTCTTC. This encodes CASSFDGTSDEQFF.

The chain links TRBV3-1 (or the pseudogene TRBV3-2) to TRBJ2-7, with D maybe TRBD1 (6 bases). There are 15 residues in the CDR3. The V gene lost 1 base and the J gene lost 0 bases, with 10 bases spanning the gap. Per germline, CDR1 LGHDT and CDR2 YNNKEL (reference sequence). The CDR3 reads CASSQVGAGSYEQYF. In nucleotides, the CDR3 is TGTGCCAGCAGCCAAGTGGGGGCCGGCTCCTACGAGCAGTACTTC.

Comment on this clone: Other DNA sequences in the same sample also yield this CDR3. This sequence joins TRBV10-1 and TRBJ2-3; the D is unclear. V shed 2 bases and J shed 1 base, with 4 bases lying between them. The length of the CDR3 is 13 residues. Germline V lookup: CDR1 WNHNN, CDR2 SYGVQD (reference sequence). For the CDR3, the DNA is TGCGCCAGCAGTGAGGGAGGCACAGATACGCAGTATTTT. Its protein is CASSEGGTDTQYF.

CDR3 coding DNA: TGTGCCAGCAGCCGTATTCCCACAGCGGACACTGAAGCTTTCTTT. It yields the protein CASSRIPTADTEAFF. The V call is TRBV4-2, the J call TRBJ1-1; no clear D gene. V lost 4 bases and J 3 bases, leaving 15 bases between the germline ends. This CDR3 has 15 amino acids. Germline V gene sequence: CDR1 LGHNA, CDR2 YNFKEQ.

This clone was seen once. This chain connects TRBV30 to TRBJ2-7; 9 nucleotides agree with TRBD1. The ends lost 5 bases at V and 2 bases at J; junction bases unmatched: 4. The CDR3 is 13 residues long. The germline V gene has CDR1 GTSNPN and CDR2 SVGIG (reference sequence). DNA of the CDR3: TGTGCCTGGGCCGGGACAGGGACCTACGAGCAGTACTTC. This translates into CAWAGTGTYEQYF.

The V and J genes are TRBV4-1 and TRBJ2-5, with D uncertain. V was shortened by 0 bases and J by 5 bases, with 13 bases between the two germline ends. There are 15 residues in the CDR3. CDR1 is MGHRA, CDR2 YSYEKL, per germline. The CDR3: CASSQDPTRVETQYF. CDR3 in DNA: TGCGCCAGCAGCCAAGACCCCACCCGGGTTGAGACCCAGTACTTC.

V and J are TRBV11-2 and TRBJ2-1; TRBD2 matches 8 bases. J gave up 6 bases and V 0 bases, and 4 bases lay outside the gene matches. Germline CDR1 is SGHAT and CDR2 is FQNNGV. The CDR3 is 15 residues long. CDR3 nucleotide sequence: TGTGCCAGCAGCTTAGAAACGGGAGGGTTCAATGAGCAGTTCTTC. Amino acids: CASSLETGGFNEQFF.